Many counts were recorded for the clone carrying this T cell receptor (beta chain). As yet, its antigen is unknown. This sample is drawn from a study of T cell repertoires in cytomegalovirus infection. From the reads, TCRdb called clonotypes with MiXCR, one entry per CDR3 protein. The repertoire holds 750,000 to 900,000 distinct CDR3 sequences, with about 28% as singletons. Findings of the study overall: CMV carriers having the relevant HLA were flagged by cumulative public TCR beta family frequency.

This TCR came from a human donor in good health (CMV status not recorded). Some clones in this sample may be carry-over from other donors' samples. The specimen was cultured CD8+ T cells from PBMCs, collected from culture after CMV antigen stimulation.

CDR3 nucleotides: TGTGCCAGCAGCTTAGGGGGACTAGCGGAGACCCAGTACTTC. The encoded protein is CASSLGGLAETQYF. The chain carries TRBV7-8 and TRBJ2-5; TRBD2 matches at 10 bases. Trimming took 1 base from V and 5 from J; bases not matched to a gene: 1. This CDR3 has 14 residues. From germline, CDR1 is SGHVS and CDR2 FQNEAQ.